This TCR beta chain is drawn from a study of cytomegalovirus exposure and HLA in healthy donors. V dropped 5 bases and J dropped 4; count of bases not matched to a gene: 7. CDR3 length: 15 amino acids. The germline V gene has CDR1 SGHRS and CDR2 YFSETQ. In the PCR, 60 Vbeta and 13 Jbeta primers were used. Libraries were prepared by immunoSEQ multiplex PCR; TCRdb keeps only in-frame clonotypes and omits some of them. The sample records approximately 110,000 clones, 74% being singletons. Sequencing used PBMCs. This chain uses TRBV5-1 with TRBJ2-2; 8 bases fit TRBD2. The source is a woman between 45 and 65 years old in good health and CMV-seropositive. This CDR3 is CASRETGGLTGELFF. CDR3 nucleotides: TGCGCCAGCAGAGAAACGGGGGGGCTCACCGGGGAGCTGTTTTTT.